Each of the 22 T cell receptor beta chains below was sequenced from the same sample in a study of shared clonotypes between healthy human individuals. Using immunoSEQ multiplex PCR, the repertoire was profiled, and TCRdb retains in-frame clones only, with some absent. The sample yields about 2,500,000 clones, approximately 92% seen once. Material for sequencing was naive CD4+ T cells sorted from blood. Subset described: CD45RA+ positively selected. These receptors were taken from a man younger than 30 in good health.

CDR3 coding DNA: TGTGCCAGCAGGGGATCCGACAGGGGCCCCGGAAACACCATATATTTT. Encoded protein: CASRGSDRGPGNTIYF. The chain uses TRBV2 and TRBJ1-3, with 8 bases that match TRBD1. With 6 bases clipped from V and 4 bases from J, the junction kept 11 bases outside the gene matches. Germline-derived CDR1 and CDR2 are SNHLY and FYNNEI. This CDR3 is built from 16 residues.

The CDR3, as DNA: TGTGCCATCTCGGGGACAGGGAAGAATCAGCCCCAGCATTTT. This codes for CAISGTGKNQPQHF. This sequence joins TRBV10-3 and TRBJ1-5; 9 bases are shared with TRBD1. J was trimmed by 4 bases and V by 8 bases; bases with no gene match: 6. Germline values: CDR1 ENHRY, CDR2 SYGVKD. The CDR3 is 14 residues long.

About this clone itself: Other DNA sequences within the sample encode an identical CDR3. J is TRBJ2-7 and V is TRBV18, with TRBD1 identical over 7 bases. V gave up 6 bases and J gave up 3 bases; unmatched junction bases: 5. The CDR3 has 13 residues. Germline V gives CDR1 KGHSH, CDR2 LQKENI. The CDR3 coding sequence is TGTGCCAGCTCGCTCGGGACAGACTACGAGCAGTACTTC. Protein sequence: CASSLGTDYEQYF.

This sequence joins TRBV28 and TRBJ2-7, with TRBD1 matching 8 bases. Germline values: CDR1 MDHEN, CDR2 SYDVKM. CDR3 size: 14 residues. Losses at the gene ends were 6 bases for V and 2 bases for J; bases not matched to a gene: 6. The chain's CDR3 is CASSHFRGPYEQYF. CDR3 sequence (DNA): TGTGCCAGCAGCCACTTCAGGGGGCCCTACGAGCAGTACTTC. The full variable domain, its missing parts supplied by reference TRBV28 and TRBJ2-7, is DVKVTQSSRYLVKRTGEKVFLECVQDMDHENMFWYRQDPGLGLRLIYFSYDVKMKEKGDIPEGYSVSREKKERFSLILESASTNQTSMYLCASSHFRGPYEQYFGPGTRLTVT.

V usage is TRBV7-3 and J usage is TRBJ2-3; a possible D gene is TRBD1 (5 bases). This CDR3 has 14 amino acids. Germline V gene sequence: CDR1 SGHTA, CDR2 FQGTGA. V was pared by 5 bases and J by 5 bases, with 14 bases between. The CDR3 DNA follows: TGTGCCAGCAGCCCAAGGGGAAATCTAGATACGCAGTATTTT. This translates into CASSPRGNLDTQYF.

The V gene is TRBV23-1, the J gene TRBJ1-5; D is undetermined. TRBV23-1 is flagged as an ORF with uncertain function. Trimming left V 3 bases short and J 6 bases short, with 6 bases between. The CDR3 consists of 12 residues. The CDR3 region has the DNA TGCGCCAGCAGTCAGGTGTGTCAGCCCCAGCATTTT. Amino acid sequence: CASSQVCQPQHF.

As DNA, the CDR3 is TGTGCCGCCACCAAGCATGCGGGAGGGGTAGGCGGGGAGCTGTTTTTT. Translated: CAATKHAGGVGGELFF. This rearrangement joins TRBV19 to TRBJ2-2; TRBD2 matches at 9 bases. Germline V gives CDR1 LNHDA, CDR2 SQIVND (reference sequence). After removal of 11 bases from V and 7 bases from J, the junction contained 17 bases not matched to a gene. This CDR3 region has 16 residues.

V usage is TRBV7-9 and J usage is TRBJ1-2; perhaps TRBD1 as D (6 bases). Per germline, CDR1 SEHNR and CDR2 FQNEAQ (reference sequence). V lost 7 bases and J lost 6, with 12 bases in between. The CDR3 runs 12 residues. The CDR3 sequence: CASTRGSDGYTF. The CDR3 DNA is TGTGCCAGCACCAGGGGATCGGATGGCTACACCTTC.

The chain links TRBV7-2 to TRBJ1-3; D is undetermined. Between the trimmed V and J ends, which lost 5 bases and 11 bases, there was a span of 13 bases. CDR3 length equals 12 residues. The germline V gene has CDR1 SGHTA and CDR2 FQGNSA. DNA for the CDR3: TGTGCCAGCAGCCAACAGCATGTCCCCATATATTTT. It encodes CASSQQHVPIYF.

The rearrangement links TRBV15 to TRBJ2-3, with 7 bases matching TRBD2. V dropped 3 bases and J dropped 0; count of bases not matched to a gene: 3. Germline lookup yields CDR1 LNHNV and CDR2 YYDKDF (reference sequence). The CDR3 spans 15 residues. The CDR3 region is CATSRAGESTDTQYF. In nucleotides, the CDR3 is TGTGCCACCAGCAGGGCGGGGGAAAGCACAGATACGCAGTATTTT. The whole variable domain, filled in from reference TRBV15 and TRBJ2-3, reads DAMVIQNPRYQVTQFGKPVTLSCSQTLNHNVMYWYQQKSSQAPKLLFHYYDKDFNNEADTPDNFQSRRPNTSFCFLDIRSPGLGDTAMYLCATSRAGESTDTQYFGPGTRLTVL.

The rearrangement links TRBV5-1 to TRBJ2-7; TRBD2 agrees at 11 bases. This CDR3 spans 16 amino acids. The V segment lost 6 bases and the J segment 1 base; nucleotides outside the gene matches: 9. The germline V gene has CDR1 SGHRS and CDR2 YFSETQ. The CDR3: CASTLSGLADSYEQYF. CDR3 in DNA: TGCGCCAGCACACTATCGGGACTAGCGGATTCCTACGAGCAGTACTTC.

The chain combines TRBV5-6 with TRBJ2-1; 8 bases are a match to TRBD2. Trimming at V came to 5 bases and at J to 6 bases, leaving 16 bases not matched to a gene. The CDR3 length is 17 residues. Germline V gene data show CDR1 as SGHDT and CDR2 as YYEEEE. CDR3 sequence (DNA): TGTGCCAGCAGACCCAATGATATAGCGGGGAGGATCAATGAGCAGTTCTTC. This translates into CASRPNDIAGRINEQFF. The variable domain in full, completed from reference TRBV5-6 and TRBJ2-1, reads DAGVTQSPTHLIKTRGQQVTLRCSPKSGHDTVSWYQQALGQGPQFIFQYYEEEERQRGNFPDRFSGHQFPNYSSELNVNALLLGDSALYLCASRPNDIAGRINEQFFGPGTRLTVL.

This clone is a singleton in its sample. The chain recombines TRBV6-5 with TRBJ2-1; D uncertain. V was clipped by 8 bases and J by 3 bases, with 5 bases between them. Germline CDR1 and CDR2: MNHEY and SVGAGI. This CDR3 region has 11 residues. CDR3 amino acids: CASGSYNEQFF. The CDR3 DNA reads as TGTGCCAGCGGTAGCTACAATGAGCAGTTCTTC.

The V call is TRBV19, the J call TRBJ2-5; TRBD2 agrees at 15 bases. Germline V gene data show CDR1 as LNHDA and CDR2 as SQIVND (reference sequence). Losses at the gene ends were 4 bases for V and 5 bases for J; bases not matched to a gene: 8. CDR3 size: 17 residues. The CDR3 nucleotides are TGTGCCAGTAGTAGAGGACTAGCGGGGGGGCAATGGGAGACCCAGTACTTC. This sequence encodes CASSRGLAGGQWETQYF. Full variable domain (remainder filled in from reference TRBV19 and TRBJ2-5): DGGITQSPKYLFRKEGQNVTLSCEQNLNHDAMYWYRQDPGQGLRLIYYSQIVNDFQKGDIAEGYSVSREKKESFPLTVTSAQKNPTAFYLCASSRGLAGGQWETQYFGPGTRLLVL.

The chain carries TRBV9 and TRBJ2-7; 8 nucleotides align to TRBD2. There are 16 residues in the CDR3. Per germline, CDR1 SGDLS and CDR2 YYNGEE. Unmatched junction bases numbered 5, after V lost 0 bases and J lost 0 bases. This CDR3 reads CASSVESSGGSYEQYF. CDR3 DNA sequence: TGTGCCAGCAGCGTAGAATCCAGCGGGGGCTCCTACGAGCAGTACTTC. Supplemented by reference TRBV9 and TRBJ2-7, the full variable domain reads DSGVTQTPKHLITATGQRVTLRCSPRSGDLSVYWYQQSLDQGLQFLIQYYNGEERAKGNILERFSAQQFPDLHSELNLSSLELGDSALYFCASSVESSGGSYEQYFGPGTRLTVT.

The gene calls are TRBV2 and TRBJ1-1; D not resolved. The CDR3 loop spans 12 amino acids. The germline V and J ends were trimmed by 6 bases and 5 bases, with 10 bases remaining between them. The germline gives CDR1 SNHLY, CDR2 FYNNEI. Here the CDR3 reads CASSFLGTEAFF. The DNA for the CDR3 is TGTGCCAGCAGCTTCCTGGGGACTGAAGCTTTCTTT.

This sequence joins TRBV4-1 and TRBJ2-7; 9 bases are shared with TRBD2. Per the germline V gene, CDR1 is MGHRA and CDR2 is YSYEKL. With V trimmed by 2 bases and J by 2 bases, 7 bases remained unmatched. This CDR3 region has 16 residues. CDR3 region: CASSQNIAGAAYEQYF. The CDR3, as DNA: TGCGCCAGCAGCCAAAATATAGCGGGGGCTGCCTACGAGCAGTACTTC.

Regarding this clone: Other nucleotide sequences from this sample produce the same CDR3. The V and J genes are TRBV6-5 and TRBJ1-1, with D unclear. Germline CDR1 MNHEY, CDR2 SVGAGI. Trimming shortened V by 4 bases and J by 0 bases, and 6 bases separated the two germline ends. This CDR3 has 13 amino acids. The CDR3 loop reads CASSWALNTEAFF. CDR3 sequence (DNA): TGTGCCAGCAGTTGGGCGCTGAACACTGAAGCTTTCTTT.

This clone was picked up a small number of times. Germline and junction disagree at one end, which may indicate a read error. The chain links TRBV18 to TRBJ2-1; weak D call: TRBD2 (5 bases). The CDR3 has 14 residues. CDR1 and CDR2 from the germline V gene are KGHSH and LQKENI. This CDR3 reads CASSSGSSYNDQFF. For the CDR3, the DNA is TGTGCCAGCTCTTCGGGGAGCTCCTACAATGATCAGTTCTTC.

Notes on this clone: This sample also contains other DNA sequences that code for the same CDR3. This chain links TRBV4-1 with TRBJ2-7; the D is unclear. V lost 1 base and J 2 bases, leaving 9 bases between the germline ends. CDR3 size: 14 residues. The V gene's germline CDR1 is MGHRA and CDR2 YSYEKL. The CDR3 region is CASSQVLGPYEQYF. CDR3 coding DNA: TGCGCCAGCAGCCAAGTGTTAGGGCCCTACGAGCAGTACTTC.

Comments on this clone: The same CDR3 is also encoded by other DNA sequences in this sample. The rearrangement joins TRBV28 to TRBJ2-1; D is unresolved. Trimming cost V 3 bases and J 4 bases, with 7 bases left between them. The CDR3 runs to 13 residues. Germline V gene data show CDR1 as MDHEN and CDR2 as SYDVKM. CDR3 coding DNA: TGTGCCAGCAGTTTGGGTGCATACAATGAGCAGTTCTTC. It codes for CASSLGAYNEQFF.

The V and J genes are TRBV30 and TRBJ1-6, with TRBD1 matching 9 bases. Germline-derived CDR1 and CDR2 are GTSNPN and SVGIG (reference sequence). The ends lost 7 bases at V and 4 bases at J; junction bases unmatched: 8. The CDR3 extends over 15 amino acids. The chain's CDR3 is CASGTGSFYNSPLHF. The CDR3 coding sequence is TGTGCCTCCGGGACAGGGTCTTTTTATAATTCACCCCTCCACTTT.